These 29 T cell receptor beta chains originate from one sample sequenced in a study of T cell responses to AZD1222 COVID-19 vaccine (dated by TCRdb to about 2021). Per the publication, the time point label means: baseline before first vaccination. Library preparation employed the immunoSEQ multiplex PCR assay. The clones in this table, taken by TCRdb from immuneACCESS, are in-frame only. Not every clone is retained; where verified, under half of the shortfall comes from an unresolved V gene, and the cause of the rest is unknown. The sample table holds 130,000 to 150,000 clones, of which around 91% were seen once. Clones ranked in the top ten supply less than 5.5% of the sample. This material consisted of peripheral blood, taken on day 0 of AZD1222 vaccination. Receptor source: an adult in good health.

V gene TRBV28 combines with J gene TRBJ1-1; TRBD1 aligns across 9 bases. Germline V gene lookup returns CDR1 MDHEN and CDR2 SYDVKM. This CDR3 is built from 14 residues. The J segment lost 10 bases and the V segment lost 6 bases, leaving 12 bases of the junction unmatched. CDR3: CASRAGQGNWGAFF. CDR3 nucleotide sequence: TGTGCCAGCAGGGCGGGACAGGGTAATTGGGGAGCTTTCTTT.

The rearrangement links TRBV19 to TRBJ2-7, with TRBD1 as a possible D gene (6 bases). The V end was cut by 4 bases, the J end by 0 bases, with 13 bases between. CDR1 is LNHDA, CDR2 SQIVND, per germline (reference sequence). The CDR3 loop spans 15 amino acids. CDR3 sequence: CASSSIGGRSYEQYF. As DNA, the CDR3 is TGTGCCAGTAGTAGCATAGGGGGTCGCTCCTACGAGCAGTACTTC.

V gene TRBV7-9 combines with J gene TRBJ1-5; 11 bases map to TRBD1. The CDR3 is 17 amino acids. The V gene end was trimmed by 0 bases and the J gene end by 5 bases; junction bases not matched to a gene: 6. Germline values: CDR1 SEHNR, CDR2 FQNEAQ (reference sequence). The CDR3, as DNA: TGTGCCAGCAGCTTAGCGCTGGGACAGGGGGGCCATCAGCCCCAGCATTTT. Translation: CASSLALGQGGHQPQHF.

The rearrangement joins TRBV7-2 to TRBJ1-1; 12 nucleotides align to TRBD1. With V trimmed by 5 bases and J by 5 bases, 9 bases remained unmatched. CDR3 length: 16 residues. Germline loops: CDR1 SGHTA, CDR2 FQGNSA. The CDR3 region is CASSPGQGALGTEAFF. The CDR3 region has the DNA TGTGCCAGCAGCCCGGGACAGGGGGCGCTCGGGACTGAAGCTTTCTTT.

The chain links TRBV28 to TRBJ2-3; TRBD2 might be the D (5 bases). The germline V gene has CDR1 MDHEN and CDR2 SYDVKM. The CDR3 spans 14 residues. The V end lost 1 base, the J end lost 1 base, and 6 bases lay between the germline ends. DNA of the CDR3: TGTGCCAGCAGTTTATTGCGGGGCACAGATACGCAGTATTTT. This codes for CASSLLRGTDTQYF.

The CDR3: CASSLDPDSTSGYTF. CDR3 DNA sequence: TGTGCCAGCAGCTTAGACCCGGACAGTACTTCTGGCTACACCTTC. The chain is built from TRBV11-1 and TRBJ1-2; TRBD1 might be the D (6 bases). The germline CDR1 and CDR2 sequences are SGHAT and FQDESV (reference sequence). CDR3 length equals 15 residues. The V and J ends lost 1 base and 7 bases respectively, with 16 bases between them.

The rearrangement links TRBV19 to TRBJ1-5, with 8 bases matching TRBD1. Germline V gene data show CDR1 as LNHDA and CDR2 as SQIVND (reference sequence). V shed 5 bases, J shed 4 bases, and the junction held 13 bases outside the gene matches. The CDR3 is made up of 17 amino acids. This CDR3 reads CASSPSGTGSQNQPQHF. The CDR3 coding sequence is TGTGCCAGTAGTCCTTCCGGGACAGGCTCGCAGAATCAGCCCCAGCATTTT.

The table lists this clone with a few counts. V usage is TRBV9 and J usage is TRBJ2-7; 7 nucleotides match TRBD2. This CDR3 has 17 residues. Trimming removed 3 bases from V and 3 bases from J; junction bases left unmatched: 15. The germline gives CDR1 SGDLS, CDR2 YYNGEE. The CDR3 DNA reads TGTGCCAGCAGCGGAACCAGCGGGACCCCTCACAGCTACGAGCAGTACTTC. It is translated as CASSGTSGTPHSYEQYF.

CDR3 sequence (DNA): TGTGCCAGCAGTTACTCGGCTAGCGGGTCCTACGAGCAGTACTTC. Translation: CASSYSASGSYEQYF. The gene calls are TRBV6-6 and TRBJ2-7, with TRBD2 identical over 8 bases. CDR1 and CDR2 from the germline V gene are MNHNY and SVGAGI (reference sequence). This CDR3 spans 15 amino acids. The junction had 2 bases not matched to a gene; V was cut back by 0 bases and J by 1 base.

In its sample, this clone was seen a few times. The chain carries TRBV6-1 and TRBJ2-1; either TRBD1 or TRBD2 may fit D (5 bases each). Per germline, CDR1 MNHNS and CDR2 SASEGT. Trimming stripped 3 bases from V and 4 bases from J, with 13 bases between. This CDR3 is built from 15 residues. The CDR3 DNA is TGTGCCAGCAGTGAGTTAGAGGGGCGATACAATGAGCAGTTCTTC. This sequence encodes CASSELEGRYNEQFF.

The chain joins TRBV13 to TRBJ2-5; 9 bases align to TRBD1. CDR3 length: 14 amino acids. The germline V gene encodes CDR1 PRHDT and CDR2 FYEKMQ (reference sequence). V dropped 6 bases and J dropped 5; count of bases not matched to a gene: 7. This CDR3 is CASSSTGGGETQYF. The CDR3 bases are TGTGCCAGCAGTTCGACAGGGGGAGGCGAGACCCAGTACTTC.

This clone has just a few counts. This sample includes further DNA sequences coding for the same CDR3. The chain employs TRBV6-2 or TRBV6-3 and TRBJ1-2, with 12 bases lining up with TRBD1. The CDR3 length is 15 residues. Germline CDR1 is MNHEY and CDR2 is SVGEGT. V trimming: 4 bases; J trimming: 2 bases; junction bases outside the gene matches: 2. The CDR3 loop reads CASSSGTGGNYGYTF. Written as DNA, the CDR3 is TGTGCCAGCAGTTCCGGGACAGGGGGCAACTATGGCTACACCTTC.

The chain is built from TRBV4-2 and TRBJ2-1; weak D call: TRBD2 (7 bases). From germline, CDR1 is LGHNA and CDR2 YNFKEQ. The CDR3 spans 15 residues. The V end lost 1 base, the J end lost 3 bases, and 10 bases lay between the germline ends. The CDR3 here is CASSQAGDYYNEQFF. The CDR3 bases are TGTGCCAGCAGCCAAGCAGGGGACTACTACAATGAGCAGTTCTTC.

This rearrangement joins TRBV11-2 to TRBJ2-5; D gene uncertain. The CDR3 sequence is 13 residues long. Germline-derived CDR1 and CDR2 are SGHAT and FQNNGV. V dropped 6 bases and J dropped 3 bases, with 11 bases sitting between them. This CDR3 is CASRGSREETQYF. As DNA, the CDR3 is TGTGCCAGCAGGGGATCTAGAGAAGAGACCCAGTACTTC.

The chain has TRBV2 and TRBJ1-2; D gene uncertain. V shed 5 bases and J shed 5 bases, with 9 bases lying between them. The CDR3 is 12 residues long. Germline-derived CDR1 and CDR2 are SNHLY and FYNNEI. Here the CDR3 reads CASSRVSYGYTF. The CDR3 coding sequence is TGTGCCAGCAGTAGGGTTAGTTATGGCTACACCTTC.

The chain links TRBV7-3 to TRBJ1-3, with D possibly being TRBD1 (6 bases). Germline V gene data show CDR1 as SGHTA and CDR2 as FQGTGA. The V and J ends lost 6 bases and 3 bases respectively, with 15 bases between them. This CDR3 has 15 amino acids. The CDR3 region is CASSVGGSGGNTIYF. The CDR3 nucleotides are TGTGCCAGCAGTGTAGGGGGGTCTGGTGGAAACACCATATATTTT.

The J gene is TRBJ2-3, the V gene TRBV3-1 (or the pseudogene TRBV3-2); 12 nucleotides align to TRBD2. Per the germline V gene, CDR1 is LGHDT and CDR2 is YNNKEL (reference sequence). V dropped 6 bases and J dropped 1; count of bases not matched to a gene: 8. The CDR3 runs 17 residues. CDR3 bases: TGTGCCAGCAGTCGAACCAGGACTAGCGGGGGCACAGATACGCAGTATTTT. This codes for CASSRTRTSGGTDTQYF.

The chain combines TRBV5-1 with TRBJ1-1, with D maybe TRBD1 (5 bases). Germline lookup yields CDR1 SGHRS and CDR2 YFSETQ. This CDR3 is 14 amino acids long. The V end lost 4 bases, the J end lost 1 base, and 11 bases lay between the germline ends. The DNA of the CDR3 is TGCGCCAGCAGCATCCAGGGTCAGAACACTGAAGCTTTCTTT. It yields the protein CASSIQGQNTEAFF.

The CDR3 DNA sequence: TGTGCCACCAAAGACCACGGCTCCTACGAGCAGTACTTC. Protein product: CATKDHGSYEQYF. The chain employs TRBV15 and TRBJ2-7; no definite D call. From germline, CDR1 is LNHNV and CDR2 YYDKDF (reference sequence). The CDR3 is 13 residues long. Trimming removed 7 bases from V and 0 bases from J, with 10 bases in between. Looking up the rest from reference TRBV15 and TRBJ2-7 gives the full variable domain: DAMVIQNPRYQVTQFGKPVTLSCSQTLNHNVMYWYQQKSSQAPKLLFHYYDKDFNNEADTPDNFQSRRPNTSFCFLDIRSPGLGDTAMYLCATKDHGSYEQYFGPGTRLTVT.

The gene calls are TRBV20-1 and TRBJ1-5; TRBD1 is a possible D gene (6 bases). The CDR3 has 14 residues. Trimming cost V 3 bases and J 2 bases, with 11 bases left between them. Per the germline V gene, CDR1 is DFQATT and CDR2 is SNEGSKA (reference sequence). The CDR3 DNA sequence: TGCAGTGCTAGTGGGGGGGCAGGCAATCAGCCCCAGCATTTT. Translating it yields CSASGGAGNQPQHF.

V and J are TRBV20-1 and TRBJ2-1; perhaps TRBD2 as D (5 bases). From germline, CDR1 is DFQATT and CDR2 SNEGSKA (reference sequence). The CDR3 is made up of 13 amino acids. V lost 3 bases to trimming and J lost 4 bases, with 10 bases between them. For the CDR3, the DNA is TGCAGTGCTAGTGAGGGCTGGTACAATGAGCAGTTCTTC. It yields the protein CSASEGWYNEQFF.

The V gene is TRBV4-1, the J gene TRBJ1-3; D is unresolved. This CDR3 has 18 amino acids. The V and J ends lost 4 bases and 0 bases respectively, with 19 bases between them. Germline V gene lookup returns CDR1 MGHRA and CDR2 YSYEKL. In DNA form, the CDR3 reads TGCGCCAGCAGCCGAGAGCCGAACATAGTAAACTCTGGAAACACCATATATTTT. This translates into CASSREPNIVNSGNTIYF.

The chain recombines TRBV27 with TRBJ1-4; possible D gene TRBD1, 5 bases. CDR3 length: 16 amino acids. CDR1 and CDR2 from the germline V gene are MNHEY and SMNVEV (reference sequence). The V end was cut by 5 bases, the J end by 2 bases, with 15 bases between. The CDR3 DNA sequence: TGTGCCAGCAGTCGCCTCCCAGGGAGCACTAATGAAAAACTGTTTTTT. This encodes CASSRLPGSTNEKLFF.

The V gene is TRBV6-6, the J gene TRBJ1-4; D remains ambiguous. The CDR3 runs 14 residues. Germline CDR1 is MNHNY and CDR2 is SVGAGI (reference sequence). Trimming removed 5 bases at V and 7 bases at J, with 14 bases between. This chain's CDR3 is CASSPTRPVEKLFF. For the CDR3, the DNA is TGTGCCAGCAGTCCCACAAGGCCGGTTGAAAAACTGTTTTTT.

This clone was found a few times. V gene TRBV28 combines with J gene TRBJ1-2, with D possibly being TRBD1 (6 bases). V dropped 3 bases and J dropped 4 bases, with 21 bases sitting between them. Looked up from germline, CDR1 is MDHEN and CDR2 is SYDVKM. The CDR3 extends over 17 amino acids. CDR3 in DNA: TGTGCCAGCAGTTTTCAGTCCGCGGGGGGCTCTGGCTATGGCTACACCTTC. It translates to CASSFQSAGGSGYGYTF.

The chain recombines TRBV7-9 with TRBJ1-4, with 7 bases matching TRBD1. V gave up 2 bases and J gave up 12 bases; unmatched junction bases: 6. CDR1 SEHNR and CDR2 FQNEAQ come from the germline V gene (reference sequence). The CDR3 has 13 amino acids. The DNA for the CDR3 is TGTGCCAGCAGCTTACTAGGGGGCGACGAACTGTTTTTT. Amino acids: CASSLLGGDELFF.

The chain joins TRBV27 to TRBJ2-7, with a possible D match to TRBD1 (6 bases). This CDR3 has 15 amino acids. CDR1 and CDR2 (germline): MNHEY, SMNVEV (reference sequence). V was cut by 2 bases and J by 3 bases, with 14 bases left in between. The CDR3, as DNA: TGTGCCAGCAGTTTAGCCACAGGGCTCTTCTACGAGCAGTACTTC. It yields the protein CASSLATGLFYEQYF.

The chain is built from TRBV9 and TRBJ1-4; TRBD1 agrees at 7 bases. The CDR3 totals 15 residues. The V segment lost 3 bases and the J segment 5 bases; nucleotides outside the gene matches: 7. Germline V gives CDR1 SGDLS, CDR2 YYNGEE. In DNA, the CDR3 is TGTGCCAGCAGCGGGCTAGGGGGCGAGAATGAAAAACTGTTTTTT. The encoded protein is CASSGLGGENEKLFF. The whole variable domain, remainder taken from reference TRBV9 and TRBJ1-4, is DSGVTQTPKHLITATGQRVTLRCSPRSGDLSVYWYQQSLDQGLQFLIQYYNGEERAKGNILERFSAQQFPDLHSELNLSSLELGDSALYFCASSGLGGENEKLFFGSGTQLSVL.

The chain recombines TRBV6-5 with TRBJ2-5; D not certain. This CDR3 spans 11 amino acids. Germline CDR1 and CDR2: MNHEY and SVGAGI. Trimming cost V 8 bases and J 4 bases, with 8 bases left between them. CDR3 region: CASSGRETQYF. Written as DNA, the CDR3 is TGTGCCAGCTCGGGCCGAGAGACCCAGTACTTC.